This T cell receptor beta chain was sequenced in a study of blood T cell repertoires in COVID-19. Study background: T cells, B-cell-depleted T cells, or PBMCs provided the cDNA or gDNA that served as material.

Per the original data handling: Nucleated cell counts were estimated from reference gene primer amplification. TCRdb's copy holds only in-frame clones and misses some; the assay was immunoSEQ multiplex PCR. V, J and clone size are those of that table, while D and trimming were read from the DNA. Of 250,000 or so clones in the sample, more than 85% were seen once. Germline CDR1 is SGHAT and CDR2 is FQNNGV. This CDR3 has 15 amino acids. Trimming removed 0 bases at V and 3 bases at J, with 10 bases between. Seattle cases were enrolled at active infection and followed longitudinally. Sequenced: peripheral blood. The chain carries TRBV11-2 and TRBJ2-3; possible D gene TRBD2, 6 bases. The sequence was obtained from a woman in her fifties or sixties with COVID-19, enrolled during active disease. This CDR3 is CASSLDGRSTDTQYF. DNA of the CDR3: TGTGCCAGCAGCTTAGACGGGAGATCTACAGATACGCAGTATTTT.